The source of this TCR beta chain is a study of T cells in Graves' hyperthyroidism and ophthalmopathy. This clonotype was detected only a few times. From germline, CDR1 is DFQATT and CDR2 SNEGSKA (reference sequence). The ends were cut back, 7 bases at V and 3 bases at J, with 16 bases in the middle. The CDR3 contains 13 residues. Amplified TCR beta CDR3 regions came from RNA transcripts. Researchers ran a first-round RT-PCR on the TCR CDR3 using the HTBI primer set. TCRdb recomputed calls from the multiplex PCR reads with MiXCR, one row per CDR3 protein. The sample lists around 500,000 distinct CDR3 sequences; approximately 15% were seen once.

This TCR was recovered from a woman between 40 and 50 years old with Graves' hyperthyroidism. This chain connects TRBV20-1 to TRBJ2-7, with D perhaps TRBD1 (5 bases). Sequencing was carried out using blood. In DNA form, the CDR3 reads TGCAGTGTAAGGCAGGGCCTTCGCTACGAGCAGTACTTC. It codes for CSVRQGLRYEQYF.